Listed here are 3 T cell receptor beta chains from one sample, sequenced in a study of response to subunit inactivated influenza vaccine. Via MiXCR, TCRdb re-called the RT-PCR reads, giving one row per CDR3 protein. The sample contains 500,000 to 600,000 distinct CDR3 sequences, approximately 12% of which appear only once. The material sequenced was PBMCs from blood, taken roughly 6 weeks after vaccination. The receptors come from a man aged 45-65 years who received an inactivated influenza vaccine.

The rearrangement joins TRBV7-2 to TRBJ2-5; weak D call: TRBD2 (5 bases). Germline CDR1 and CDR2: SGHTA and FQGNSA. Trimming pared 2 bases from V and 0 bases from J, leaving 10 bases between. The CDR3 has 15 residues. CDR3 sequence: CASSLFRGYQETQYF. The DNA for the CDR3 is TGTGCCAGCAGCTTATTTCGGGGTTACCAAGAGACCCAGTACTTC.

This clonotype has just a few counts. The CDR3 protein is CASSASGTSGGLSYNEQFF. CDR3 in DNA: TGTGCCAGCAGCGCATCCGGGACTAGCGGGGGGCTCTCCTACAATGAGCAGTTCTTC. The chain has TRBV4-2 and TRBJ2-1; 15 nucleotides align to TRBD2. The germline CDR1 and CDR2 sequences are LGHNA and YNFKEQ. The V and J ends lost 5 bases and 0 bases, in that order; junction bases with no gene match: 8. This CDR3 spans 19 amino acids.

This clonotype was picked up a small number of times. The CDR3 region has the DNA TGTGCCTGGGGACAGGTTGGGGGAGATACGCAGTATTTT. Translating gives CAWGQVGGDTQYF. The V gene is TRBV30, the J gene TRBJ2-3; the match to TRBD1 covers 7 bases. The CDR3 length is 13 residues. Unmatched junction bases numbered 7, after V lost 5 bases and J lost 5 bases. Germline lookup yields CDR1 GTSNPN and CDR2 SVGIG (reference sequence).